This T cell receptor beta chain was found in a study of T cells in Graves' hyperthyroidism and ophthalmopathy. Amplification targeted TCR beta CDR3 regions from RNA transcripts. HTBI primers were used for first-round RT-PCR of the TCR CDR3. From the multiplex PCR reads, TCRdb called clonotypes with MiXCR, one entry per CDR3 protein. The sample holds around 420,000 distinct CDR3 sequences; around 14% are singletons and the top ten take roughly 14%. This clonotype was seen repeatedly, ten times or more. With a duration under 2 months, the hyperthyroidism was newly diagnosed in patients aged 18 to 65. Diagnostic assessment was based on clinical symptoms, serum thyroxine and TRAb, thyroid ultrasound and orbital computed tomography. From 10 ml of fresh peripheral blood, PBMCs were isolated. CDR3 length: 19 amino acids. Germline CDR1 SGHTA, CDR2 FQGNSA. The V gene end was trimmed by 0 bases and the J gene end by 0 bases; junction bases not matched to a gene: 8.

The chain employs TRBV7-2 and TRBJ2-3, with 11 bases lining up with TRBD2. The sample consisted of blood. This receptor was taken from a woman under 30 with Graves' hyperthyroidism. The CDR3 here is CASSLAGTSGGPSTDTQYF. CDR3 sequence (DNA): TGTGCCAGCAGCTTAGCCGGGACTAGCGGAGGGCCAAGCACAGATACGCAGTATTTT.